This T cell receptor beta chain was sequenced during a study of T cells in tumors after PD-1 blockade. In the study overall: On average, peripheral blood gave approximately 120,000 TCR templates and under 45,000 unique clonotypes. Whole-study results and caveats: Some novel exhausted tumor clones appeared in pre-treatment blood, suggesting peripheral recruitment.

The CDR3 extends over 14 amino acids. CDR1 and CDR2 from the germline V gene are SGHKS and YYEKEE (reference sequence). The J segment lost 2 bases and the V segment lost 3 bases, leaving 2 bases of the junction unmatched. The protocol was immunoSEQ multiplex PCR, while the TCRdb copy is restricted to in-frame clones and leaves out a portion. The sample lists approximately 60,000 clones, around 77% seen once, with roughly an eighth in the top ten. A word on this clone: Its target is not known.

The clonotype was recovered from a human donor with basal cell carcinoma. The chain has TRBV5-5 and TRBJ2-3; 8 bases map to TRBD1. The starting material was PBMCs, obtained before anti-PD-1 treatment. CDR3 in DNA: TGTGCCAGCAGCTCGGACAGGGCCACAGATACGCAGTATTTT. As protein: CASSSDRATDTQYF. Looking up the rest from reference TRBV5-5 and TRBJ2-3 gives the full variable domain: DAGVTQSPTHLIKTRGQQVTLRCSPISGHKSVSWYQQVLGQGPQFIFQYYEKEERGRGNFPDRFSARQFPNYSSELNVNALLLGDSALYLCASSSDRATDTQYFGPGTRLTVL.